These T cell receptor beta chains were read from a single sample in a study of blood T cell repertoires in COVID-19. Repertoires were generated with immunoSEQ multiplex PCR, while TCRdb's copy carries only in-frame clones and drops some. The data show about 120,000 clones, with approximately 85% seen just once and 27% held by the top ten. The specimen was peripheral blood. All receptors derive from a woman older than 75 with acute or convalescent COVID-19. Both conserved end residues are part of each CDR3. D genes are given only for firm matches. Some rows have no size entry. The others give once, few or many, or a class for an expanded clone.

cdr3_nt | cdr3_aa | v_call | d_call | clone_size | j_call
TGTGCCAGCAGTTTGGTCGGGACAGGGGGCAAGGGCTACACCTTC | CASSLVGTGGKGYTF | TRBV28 | TRBD1 | once | TRBJ1-2
TGTGCCATCAGTGACTTCCTGGACAGCCCGGAAGCTTTCTTT | CAISDFLDSPEAFF | TRBV10-3 | - | - | TRBJ1-1
TGCGCCAGCAGACCCCGGGGTGTTGGAGACACTGAAGCTTTCTTT | CASRPRGVGDTEAFF | TRBV5-1 | - | - | TRBJ1-1
TGTGCCAGCAGTGGGGCGCGTTGGGGGGGACAGCCCCAGCATTTT | CASSGARWGGQPQHF | TRBV6-4 | - | once | TRBJ1-5
TGTGCCAGCAGCCCGGAGGGGCAGAGGGGTCTTCAGTTCTTC | CASSPEGQRGLQFF | TRBV7-2 | - | - | TRBJ2-1
TGTGCCAGCAGTTCGGCCGGGACAGGGAATTCACCCCTCCACTTT | CASSSAGTGNSPLHF | TRBV11-2 | TRBD1 | - | TRBJ1-6
TGTGCCAGCAGCTCAGCAGACAGCCTTGAAGCTTTCTTT | CASSSADSLEAFF | TRBV7-3 | - | few | TRBJ1-1
TGTGCCAGTAGAGATTGGGGACAGGGGATTCTAAGCTATGGCTACACCTTC | CASRDWGQGILSYGYTF | TRBV19 | TRBD1 | - | TRBJ1-2
TGTGCCAGCAGCCCGTCGGGGATTGTGGAAAACATTCAGTACTTC | CASSPSGIVENIQYF | TRBV28 | - | - | TRBJ2-4
TGCGCCAGCAGGGATCTAGCGGGGGGGGATAGGAATGAGCAGTTCTTC | CASRDLAGGDRNEQFF | TRBV10-2 | TRBD2 | - | TRBJ2-1
TGTGCCAGCAGTGCTCGACAGGGGCTCTATGGCTACACCTTC | CASSARQGLYGYTF | TRBV25-1 | TRBD1 | - | TRBJ1-2
TGCGCCAGCAGCTTGGACTCGGGACTGCCCACCGGGGAGCTGTTTTTT | CASSLDSGLPTGELFF | TRBV5-1 | - | - | TRBJ2-2
TGTGCCATCGGGGAGCACAATGAGCAGTTCTTC | CAIGEHNEQFF | TRBV10-3 | - | - | TRBJ2-1
TGTGCCAGCAGCGCCGAAGCGGGAAGAAACGACTATGGCTACACCTTC | CASSAEAGRNDYGYTF | TRBV5-4 | - | few | TRBJ1-2
TGTGCCAGCTGCAGGGACAGGGGACTGGAAAAACTGTTTTTT | CASCRDRGLEKLFF | TRBV27 | TRBD1 | - | TRBJ1-4
TGTGCCAGCAGCGTAGCCAGCTCCTACAATGAGCAGTTCTTC | CASSVASSYNEQFF | TRBV9 | - | once | TRBJ2-1
TGCGCCAGCACTCGTCCGGTGGTCTCCTACGAGCAGTACTTC | CASTRPVVSYEQYF | TRBV10-1 | - | - | TRBJ2-7
TGTGCCACCAGTCTTCAGGGGGCTGGTCAGCCCCAGCATTTT | CATSLQGAGQPQHF | TRBV15 | TRBD1 | - | TRBJ1-5
TGTGCCAGCAGTTACTCGGTAGCAGCCATAGGCAATGAGCAGTTCTTC | CASSYSVAAIGNEQFF | TRBV6-5 | - | once | TRBJ2-1
TGTGCCAGCAGCTTTCGAGGGGGAGAGACCCAGTACTTC | CASSFRGGETQYF | TRBV11-2 | - | - | TRBJ2-5
TGTGCCAGCAGCCGGACAGGGCGAAGGGATACGCAGTATTTT | CASSRTGRRDTQYF | TRBV7-9 | TRBD1 | - | TRBJ2-3
TGTGCCATCAGTGAGGACTCCAACTATGGCTACACCTTC | CAISEDSNYGYTF | TRBV10-3 | - | - | TRBJ1-2
TGCGCCAGCAGCCACGTATGGGGAGAGAACACTGAAGCTTTCTTT | CASSHVWGENTEAFF | TRBV4-1 | - | - | TRBJ1-1
TGCGCCAGCCGGTTTAGGACTAGCTCCTATAATTCACCCCTCCACTTT | CASRFRTSSYNSPLHF | TRBV4-1 | - | - | TRBJ1-6
TGTGCCAGCAGCTTAGCGAGTGGGACATCGAGAAACGGCTACACCTTC | CASSLASGTSRNGYTF | TRBV7-8 | - | - | TRBJ1-2
TGCGCCAGCAGCCAAGATCGGGGTACAGCTTTCTTT | CASSQDRGTAFF | TRBV4-1 | - | - | TRBJ1-1
TGTGCCAGCAGCCCGACTAGCGGGGGGACTGAGCAGTTCTTC | CASSPTSGGTEQFF | TRBV11-2 | TRBD2 | - | TRBJ2-1
TGTGCCAGCAGCTCTTTAGGGACAGGTATCGGAAACACCATATATTTT | CASSSLGTGIGNTIYF | TRBV7-2 | TRBD1 | - | TRBJ1-3
TGCGCCAGCAGCTTGGACCCGTCGGGCGGGGAGCTGTTTTTT | CASSLDPSGGELFF | TRBV5-1 | - | - | TRBJ2-2
TGTGCCAGTAGTACCCCGTCAGAGAACACTGAAGCTTTCTTT | CASSTPSENTEAFF | TRBV19 | - | few | TRBJ1-1
TGCGCCAGCAGCTTGAACAGGGCGGATGAAAAACTGTTTTTT | CASSLNRADEKLFF | TRBV5-1 | - | few | TRBJ1-4
TGCAGCGTTATGACTACCGGGGAGCTGTTTTTT | CSVMTTGELFF | TRBV29-1 | - | few | TRBJ2-2
TGTGCCAGCATGGCCCTGACAGGGGCTAACTATGGCTACACCTTC | CASMALTGANYGYTF | TRBV6-5 | TRBD1 | once | TRBJ1-2
TGTGCCGTCTCCGAGCGGGAGGCCTTTGAGACCCAGTACTTC | CAVSEREAFETQYF | TRBV11-2 | TRBD2 | - | TRBJ2-5
TGTGCCAGCAGTTCCACGACAGGAGGCTACACCTTC | CASSSTTGGYTF | TRBV6-5 | - | - | TRBJ1-2
TGTGCCATCAGTATACAGGGACGGGGCTACACCTTC | CAISIQGRGYTF | TRBV10-3 | - | - | TRBJ1-2
TGTGCCAGCAGTTACCTCCTGGGACAGGGAGACACTGAAGCTTTCTTT | CASSYLLGQGDTEAFF | TRBV6-6 | TRBD1 | - | TRBJ1-1
TGTGCCATTGGGGGGGGAAACTATGGCTACACCTTC | CAIGGGNYGYTF | TRBV10-3 | - | - | TRBJ1-2
TGCGCCAGCAGATGGATGACAGGGTTGGTTCAAGAGACCCAGTACTTC | CASRWMTGLVQETQYF | TRBV5-1 | TRBD1 | - | TRBJ2-5
TGTGCCAGCAGCCTAAACAGGGGCTCTGGAAACACCATATATTTT | CASSLNRGSGNTIYF | TRBV7-2 | TRBD1 | - | TRBJ1-3
TGTGCCAGCAGCCAGGGGACCCAGGGTCAGCCCCAGCATTTT | CASSQGTQGQPQHF | TRBV7-6 | - | few | TRBJ1-5
TGTGCCAGCTCACCACGCCAGGGAGGCACCGGGGAGCTGTTTTTT | CASSPRQGGTGELFF | TRBV18 | - | - | TRBJ2-2
TGTGCCAGCAGCTTAGGCTACTCCGCCAATGAGCAGTTCTTC | CASSLGYSANEQFF | TRBV11-3 | - | - | TRBJ2-1
TGTGCCAGCAGCTCGGGACAGGGCTCGGTTGAGACCCAGTACTTC | CASSSGQGSVETQYF | TRBV7-3 | TRBD1 | - | TRBJ2-5
TGTGCCAGCCAAATGGACATCACTCAGCCCCAGCATTTT | CASQMDITQPQHF | TRBV18 | - | - | TRBJ1-5
TGTGCCAGCAGTTTCGCGGACACCACAGATACGCAGTATTTT | CASSFADTTDTQYF | TRBV6-6 | - | - | TRBJ2-3
TGTGCCAGCAGCTTCCTAGCGGGGGAGTCCTACGAGCAGTACTTC | CASSFLAGESYEQYF | TRBV7-8 | TRBD2 | - | TRBJ2-7
TGCGCCAGCAGCTACCTTTGGTATCGGACAGGGCTCGATGAGCAGTACTTC | CASSYLWYRTGLDEQYF | TRBV5-1 | TRBD1 | - | TRBJ2-7